These 14 T cell receptor beta chains came from one sample sequenced in a study of technical replicates of blood from a few donors. Sequencing used immunoSEQ multiplex PCR; TCRdb keeps in-frame clones, though not all of them. The sample shows 65,000 to 90,000 clones, under 99% of them seen only once. The sequencing input was T cells isolated from PBMCs. These receptors all come from a human donor in good health.

V gene TRBV5-1 combines with J gene TRBJ2-2; 10 positions match TRBD1. Trimming removed 4 bases from V and 8 bases from J; junction bases left unmatched: 5. Per germline, CDR1 SGHRS and CDR2 YFSETQ. This CDR3 spans 14 amino acids. This chain's CDR3 is CASSEGTGAGELFF. The CDR3 nucleotides are TGCGCCAGCAGCGAGGGGACAGGGGCAGGGGAGCTGTTTTTT.

The chain is built from TRBV7-3 and TRBJ2-1; 10 nucleotides align to TRBD2. There are 15 residues in the CDR3. Germline V lookup: CDR1 SGHTA, CDR2 FQGTGA. The V segment lost 5 bases and the J segment 7 bases; nucleotides outside the gene matches: 8. This CDR3 is CASSRRAGGPNEQFF. The DNA for the CDR3 is TGTGCCAGCAGCCGGAGAGCGGGAGGGCCAAATGAGCAGTTCTTC.

The chain is built from TRBV12-1 and TRBJ2-3; the table calls TRBD2, which could not be checked here. TRBV12-1 is classified as a pseudogene. The CDR3 is 14 amino acids. For the CDR3, the DNA is TGTGCCAGTGGACTAGCGGGGATTTCAGATACGCAGTATTTT. Residues: CASGLAGISDTQYF.

V is TRBV6-5 and J is TRBJ2-4; TRBD1 matches at 8 bases. V shed 4 bases, J shed 5 bases, and the junction held 7 bases outside the gene matches. Germline CDR1 and CDR2: MNHEY and SVGAGI. The CDR3 loop spans 15 amino acids. The chain's CDR3 is CASSWGRGLENIQYF. CDR3 DNA: TGTGCCAGCAGTTGGGGCAGGGGGCTTGAAAACATTCAGTACTTC.

V and J are TRBV7-2 and TRBJ2-1, with D tentatively TRBD2 (5 bases). This CDR3 contains 16 residues. V lost 5 bases and J 3 bases, leaving 17 bases between the germline ends. Looked up from germline, CDR1 is SGHTA and CDR2 is FQGNSA. DNA of the CDR3: TGTGCCAGCAGCCCTGGACTCTCTCCCCTCTACAATGAGCAGTTCTTC. It is translated as CASSPGLSPLYNEQFF.

V and J are TRBV28 and TRBJ1-3; tentatively, D is TRBD1 (5 bases). With 8 bases removed from V and 0 bases from J, the gap between germline ends came to 8 bases. The CDR3 covers 13 residues. Per the germline V gene, CDR1 is MDHEN and CDR2 is SYDVKM. For the CDR3, the DNA is TGTGCCAGCGCAGGACACTCTGGAAACACCATATATTTT. Its protein is CASAGHSGNTIYF.

The rearrangement joins TRBV30 to TRBJ1-2; D perhaps matches TRBD1 (5 bases). The CDR3 has 15 amino acids. The germline CDR1 and CDR2 sequences are GTSNPN and SVGIG (reference sequence). V was shortened by 4 bases and J by 5 bases, with 20 bases between the two germline ends. CDR3 protein: CAWNDLRRGRYGYTF. CDR3 in DNA: TGTGCCTGGAATGACTTAAGGAGGGGACGGTATGGCTACACCTTC.

The V and J genes are TRBV10-3 and TRBJ2-7; TRBD1 might be the D (6 bases). Germline lookup yields CDR1 ENHRY and CDR2 SYGVKD. The CDR3 consists of 15 residues. V dropped 7 bases and J dropped 0 bases, with 16 bases sitting between them. The CDR3 coding sequence is TGTGCCATCATGAAGAACAGGGATAGCTCCTACGAGCAGTACTTC. Residues: CAIMKNRDSSYEQYF.

This sequence joins TRBV5-1 and TRBJ2-7, with no clear D. This CDR3 contains 14 residues. The ends were cut back, 0 bases at V and 1 base at J, with 8 bases in the middle. Per the germline V gene, CDR1 is SGHRS and CDR2 is YFSETQ. This chain's CDR3 is CASSLGFASYEQYF. The CDR3 nucleotides read TGCGCCAGCAGCTTGGGATTTGCGTCCTACGAGCAGTACTTC. Filled out from reference TRBV5-1 and TRBJ2-7, the complete variable domain reads KAGVTQTPRYLIKTRGQQVTLSCSPISGHRSVSWYQQTPGQGLQFLFEYFSETQRNKGNFPGRFSGRQFSNSRSEMNVSTLELGDSALYLCASSLGFASYEQYFGPGTRLTVT.

The chain couples TRBV9 to TRBJ2-1; weak D call: TRBD1 (5 bases). Germline V gives CDR1 SGDLS, CDR2 YYNGEE. This CDR3 has 16 amino acids. Trimming took off 0 bases at V and 5 bases at J, with 15 bases between the two ends. CDR3: CASSVALRTLHNEQFF. As DNA, the CDR3 is TGTGCCAGCAGCGTAGCTCTGCGGACACTCCACAATGAGCAGTTCTTC.

The chain combines TRBV2 with TRBJ2-1, with 11 bases fitting TRBD2. V trimming: 8 bases; J trimming: 8 bases; junction bases outside the gene matches: 8. The CDR3 runs 14 residues. Germline V gives CDR1 SNHLY, CDR2 FYNNEI. The CDR3 is CASGSGRALDEQFF. CDR3 DNA: TGTGCCAGCGGTAGCGGGAGGGCCTTGGATGAGCAGTTCTTC.

This chain uses TRBV7-3 with TRBJ2-6, with 8 nucleotides matching TRBD2. From germline, CDR1 is SGHTA and CDR2 FQGTGA. There are 17 residues in the CDR3. The ends lost 7 bases at V and 0 bases at J; junction bases unmatched: 8. The CDR3 DNA follows: TGTGCCAGCAAGGTAATGGGACTAGGCTCTGGGGCCAACGTCCTGACTTTC. Translated, it gives CASKVMGLGSGANVLTF.

Concerning this clone: Distinct nucleotide sequences in the sample also encode this CDR3. The chain combines TRBV27 with TRBJ1-5, with TRBD1 identical over 9 bases. CDR3 length: 14 residues. In germline, CDR1 is MNHEY, CDR2 SMNVEV (reference sequence). The V gene end was trimmed by 2 bases and the J gene end by 6 bases; junction bases not matched to a gene: 2. The DNA for the CDR3 is TGTGCCAGCAGTTTAGACAGGGGGGGTCAGCCCCAGCATTTT. Protein sequence: CASSLDRGGQPQHF.

The chain uses TRBV11-3 and TRBJ2-3; 9 positions match TRBD2. Trimming removed 5 bases from V and 2 bases from J; junction bases left unmatched: 5. CDR1 is SGHNT and CDR2 is YENEEA in the germline V gene. The CDR3 covers 15 residues. The CDR3 coding sequence is TGTGCCAGCAGCCTCATAGCGGGGGTCACAGATACGCAGTATTTT. Amino acids: CASSLIAGVTDTQYF.